The clone carrying this T cell receptor (beta chain) has just a few counts. Measured with immunoSEQ multiplex PCR; TCRdb has only the in-frame clones, and not every one. The sample has 250,000 to 300,000 clones, around 90% seen once. Germline V gives CDR1 SGHDN, CDR2 FVKESK. This CDR3 contains 14 residues. Trimming stripped 4 bases from V and 5 bases from J, with 14 bases between. This sample was taken from a study of blood T cell repertoires in COVID-19. The sequenced sample was PBMCs or T cells enriched from blood (not recorded which). This TCR was sampled from a woman aged 55-75 years in a cohort exposed to, infected with or recovered from COVID-19 (not recorded which). J is TRBJ1-1 and V is TRBV14; TRBD1 might be the D (6 bases). The CDR3 DNA follows: TGTGCCAGCAGCCCTATAAAACAGGGAACTGAAGCTTTCTTT. This encodes CASSPIKQGTEAFF.